This T cell receptor (beta chain) was profiled in a study of T cells in Graves' hyperthyroidism and ophthalmopathy. Authors of the study amplified TCR beta CDR3 regions from RNA transcripts. Researchers ran a first-round RT-PCR on the TCR CDR3 using the HTBI primer set. TCRdb called the multiplex PCR reads again in MiXCR, with one record for every CDR3 protein. Among around 420,000 distinct CDR3 sequences listed, 15% to 18% were seen once. This clonotype was seen repeatedly, ten times or more. Germline loops: CDR1 SGDLS, CDR2 YYNGEE. This CDR3 has 15 amino acids. Trimming took 4 bases from V and 2 from J, leaving 15 bases between them.

Sequences were obtained from blood. The chain combines TRBV9 with TRBJ1-2; D is undetermined. The receptor's source is a woman under 30 with Graves' hyperthyroidism. CDR3 in amino acids: CASSSQRQDNYGYTF. CDR3 DNA: TGTGCCAGCAGCTCTCAGAGGCAGGACAACTATGGCTACACCTTC.